This TCR beta chain was sequenced in a study of blood T cell repertoires in COVID-19. Study as a whole: Some COVID-19 samples were acute and others convalescent; all came from the United States, Italy and Spain. In each case, the material was cDNA or gDNA derived from T cells, B-cell-depleted T cells, or PBMCs.

Trimming removed 1 base from V and 4 bases from J; junction bases left unmatched: 5. The germline V gene encodes CDR1 LGHDT and CDR2 YNNKEL (reference sequence). The CDR3 loop spans 15 amino acids. Authors' data handling: Amplified reference gene primers provided the basis for estimating nucleated cell counts. Method: immunoSEQ multiplex PCR; TCRdb's copy keeps in-frame clones and lacks some. The D gene and trimming were derived from the DNA, and the V and J assignments and clone size from that table. This table has fewer than 400,000 clones, roughly 85% appearing once. This clone was seen once. This chain uses TRBV3-1 (or the pseudogene TRBV3-2) with TRBJ1-1; 8 bases are shared with TRBD1. This receptor was obtained from a woman aged 18 to 35 with acute or convalescent COVID-19. The specimen was peripheral blood. The CDR3 nucleotides are TGTGCCAGCAGCCAAGTTTCGACAGGGGTCACTGAAGCTTTCTTT. It encodes CASSQVSTGVTEAFF.